These 29 T cell receptor beta chains were all obtained from the same sample, sequenced in a study of blood T cell repertoires in COVID-19. Here immunoSEQ multiplex PCR was the method, and the copy in TCRdb shows in-frame clones only, minus some. The table lists about 190,000 clones, about nine tenths of them singletons. The sample taken for sequencing was peripheral blood. These receptors came from a man aged 40-49 years with acute or convalescent COVID-19.

The chain joins TRBV5-6 to TRBJ1-1; D perhaps matches TRBD1 (5 bases). V was cut by 3 bases and J by 4 bases, with 19 bases left in between. The CDR3 runs to 16 residues. In germline, CDR1 is SGHDT, CDR2 YYEEEE. CDR3 sequence: CASSSAGNMKATEAFF. The CDR3 DNA sequence: TGTGCCAGCAGCTCCGCAGGGAATATGAAGGCCACTGAAGCTTTCTTT.

The genes are TRBV19 and TRBJ1-1; 9 bases agree with TRBD1. V lost 7 bases, J lost 1 base, and 7 bases stayed unmatched. The CDR3 covers 15 residues. Germline CDR1 reads LNHDA; CDR2 reads SQIVND (reference sequence). The CDR3 here is CASKATGGANTEAFF. The CDR3 DNA is TGTGCCAGTAAAGCCACAGGGGGCGCGAACACTGAAGCTTTCTTT.

The chain carries TRBV5-6 and TRBJ1-5; D may be TRBD1 (5 bases). The V gene lost 2 bases and the J gene lost 10 bases, with 19 bases spanning the gap. CDR3 length: 15 amino acids. CDR1 and CDR2 from the germline V gene are SGHDT and YYEEEE. The CDR3 region has the DNA TGTGCCAGCAGCTTCTCCTCAGGGAGGATGGAACCCCAGCATTTT. The encoded protein is CASSFSSGRMEPQHF.

The genes are TRBV27 and TRBJ1-2; TRBD1 might be the D (5 bases). The CDR3 sequence is 14 residues long. CDR1 and CDR2 (germline): MNHEY, SMNVEV (reference sequence). Trimming removed 4 bases from V and 3 bases from J, with 12 bases in between. The CDR3 DNA sequence: TGTGCCAGCAGTTGGAGAAGGGGCGACTATGGCTACACCTTC. This sequence encodes CASSWRRGDYGYTF.

For the CDR3, the DNA is TGTGCCAGCAGCAAATCCCGGACAGGGGACACTGAAGCTTTCTTT. Its translation: CASSKSRTGDTEAFF. This chain links TRBV21-1 with TRBJ1-1; TRBD1 reflects the table's D call only, with no check against the DNA. TRBV21-1 is deemed a pseudogene. The CDR3 contains 15 residues.

The genes are TRBV6-2 or TRBV6-3 and TRBJ2-1; 8 nucleotides align to TRBD2. This CDR3 has 15 amino acids. The V and J ends lost 2 bases and 7 bases, in that order; junction bases with no gene match: 7. Germline V gene data show CDR1 as MNHEY and CDR2 as SVGEGT. For the CDR3, the DNA is TGTGCCAGCAGTTACAGGGGCGGGGGGTGGAATGAGCAGTTCTTC. It codes for CASSYRGGGWNEQFF.

This clone was recorded only once. The chain couples TRBV23-1 to TRBJ2-1, with D possibly TRBD2 on 5 matching bases. TRBV23-1 is an ORF, with its function uncertain. The CDR3 is made up of 14 amino acids. V was shortened by 4 bases and J by 4 bases, with 11 bases between the two germline ends. The CDR3 loop is CASSPTGEYNEQFF. The CDR3 DNA follows: TGCGCCAGCAGTCCCACCGGGGAGTACAATGAGCAGTTCTTC.

CDR3 residues: CASSLVGSGGNIQYF. Written as DNA, the CDR3 is TGTGCCAGCAGCTTGGTGGGGAGCGGGGGTAACATTCAGTACTTC. The V and J genes are TRBV5-4 and TRBJ2-4; 8 bases align to TRBD2. V lost 0 bases, J lost 7 bases, and 6 bases stayed unmatched. The CDR3 sequence is 15 residues long. CDR1 is SGHNT and CDR2 is YYREEE in the germline V gene (reference sequence).

This rearrangement joins TRBV27 to TRBJ1-2; D remains unclear. Germline loops: CDR1 MNHEY, CDR2 SMNVEV (reference sequence). Deletions cut 0 bases from V and 2 bases from J, with 10 bases between. The CDR3 is 15 residues long. The CDR3 bases are TGTGCCAGCAGTTTATCGCTGGGAGGGAACTATGGCTACACCTTC. Its protein product is CASSLSLGGNYGYTF.

The V and J genes are TRBV19 and TRBJ2-1; 7 bases match TRBD2. CDR3 length: 17 amino acids. V was clipped by 1 base and J by 0 bases; unmatched bases: 6. Germline values: CDR1 LNHDA, CDR2 SQIVND (reference sequence). CDR3 amino acids: CASSIGGTISSYNEQFF. The CDR3 nucleotides are TGTGCCAGTAGTATAGGGGGGACTATCTCCTCCTACAATGAGCAGTTCTTC.

This sequence joins TRBV11-2 and TRBJ2-7, with D maybe TRBD1 (6 bases). V was shortened by 1 base and J by 1 base, with 11 bases between the two germline ends. This CDR3 region has 15 residues. Germline V gene data show CDR1 as SGHAT and CDR2 as FQNNGV. Written as DNA, the CDR3 is TGTGCCAGCAGCTTAGTGACAGGCCCGTCCTACGAGCAGTACTTC. Its protein is CASSLVTGPSYEQYF.

The rearrangement joins TRBV7-9 to TRBJ1-6; TRBD1 matches 7 bases. V shed 5 bases and J 13 bases; nucleotides not matched to a gene: 14. Germline CDR1 SEHNR, CDR2 FQNEAQ (reference sequence). There are 15 residues in the CDR3. The CDR3 is CASSARDSVLAPLHF. As DNA, the CDR3 is TGTGCCAGCAGCGCCCGGGACAGCGTTTTGGCGCCCCTCCACTTT.

The chain has TRBV13 and TRBJ1-1; D gene ambiguous. The CDR3 is made up of 12 amino acids. In germline, CDR1 is PRHDT, CDR2 FYEKMQ (reference sequence). Deletions cut 5 bases from V and 5 bases from J, with 9 bases between. CDR3: CASSPGRTEAFF. CDR3 bases: TGTGCCAGCAGCCCGGGGAGAACTGAAGCTTTCTTT.

The chain couples TRBV28 to TRBJ2-7; 8 nucleotides align to TRBD2. The V segment lost 5 bases and the J segment 0 bases; nucleotides outside the gene matches: 6. This CDR3 contains 15 residues. The germline gives CDR1 MDHEN, CDR2 SYDVKM. This CDR3 is CASSPGTRGSYEQYF. CDR3 nucleotide sequence: TGTGCCAGCAGTCCGGGGACTAGGGGCTCCTACGAGCAGTACTTC.

The CDR3 DNA is TGCGCCAGCAGCCAAGAAACAGGGAGCTCCTACAATGAGCAGTTCTTC. Amino acid sequence: CASSQETGSSYNEQFF. The chain is built from TRBV4-1 and TRBJ2-1, with D perhaps TRBD1 (6 bases). The CDR3 sequence is 16 residues long. V lost 0 bases and J 0 bases, leaving 9 bases between the germline ends. Looked up from germline, CDR1 is MGHRA and CDR2 is YSYEKL.

This clone appeared once. This CDR3 is CATSRTGIEAFF. DNA of the CDR3: TGTGCCACCAGTAGGACAGGCATCGAGGCTTTCTTT. The chain is built from TRBV24-1 and TRBJ1-1; 7 bases fit TRBD1. CDR3 length: 12 amino acids. Germline CDR1 is KGHDR and CDR2 is SFDVKD. V shed 6 bases, J shed 11 bases, and the junction held 8 bases outside the gene matches.

The chain joins TRBV7-2 to TRBJ2-7, with 7 bases that match TRBD1. The junction had 5 bases not matched to a gene; V was cut back by 5 bases and J by 1 base. Germline values: CDR1 SGHTA, CDR2 FQGNSA. The CDR3 consists of 14 residues. The DNA for the CDR3 is TGTGCCAGCAGCCGGGACAGCCAGTCCTACGAGCAGTACTTC. This encodes CASSRDSQSYEQYF.

The V call is TRBV11-2, the J call TRBJ2-2; no firm D call. Trimming cost V 1 base and J 2 bases, with 5 bases left between them. CDR3 length equals 14 residues. CDR1 is SGHAT and CDR2 is FQNNGV in the germline V gene. CDR3 DNA: TGTGCCAGCAGCTTAGTCACAAACACCGGGGAGCTGTTTTTT. It encodes CASSLVTNTGELFF.

The J gene is TRBJ1-2, the V gene TRBV6-5; D is possibly TRBD1 (6 bases). The CDR3 runs to 14 residues. The germline V and J ends were trimmed by 3 bases and 4 bases, with 12 bases remaining between them. Germline CDR1 MNHEY, CDR2 SVGAGI. The CDR3 nucleotides read TGTGCCAGCAGTTATTCGGACAGACCCTATGGCTACACCTTC. Translated, it gives CASSYSDRPYGYTF.

The rearrangement links TRBV11-3 to TRBJ2-7; 7 bases line up with TRBD1. This CDR3 comprises 13 residues. The V segment lost 3 bases and the J segment 7 bases; nucleotides outside the gene matches: 6. Germline loops: CDR1 SGHNT, CDR2 YENEEA. CDR3 DNA sequence: TGTGCCAGCAGCTTGGGGGACAGAGGGGAGCAGTACTTC. This translates into CASSLGDRGEQYF.

This clone came up once. The V and J genes are TRBV5-1 and TRBJ2-5, with D perhaps TRBD1 (5 bases). This CDR3 is built from 16 residues. Germline assignment: CDR1 SGHRS and CDR2 YFSETQ. Deletions cut 4 bases from V and 2 bases from J, with 18 bases between. The DNA of the CDR3 is TGCGCCAGCAGCCTCTCCCCAGGGTCCCTTCAAGAGACCCAGTACTTC. Translation gives CASSLSPGSLQETQYF.

This sequence joins TRBV7-6 and TRBJ2-7; 7 bases match TRBD1. CDR1 is SGHVS and CDR2 is FNYEAQ in the germline V gene. Losses at the gene ends were 2 bases for V and 3 bases for J; bases not matched to a gene: 7. This CDR3 has 15 amino acids. CDR3 bases: TGTGCCAGCAGCTTAACAAGGGACAGTGGCTACGAGCAGTACTTC. Encoded protein: CASSLTRDSGYEQYF.

The chain carries TRBV7-2 and TRBJ2-5, with a weak D call TRBD1 (8 bases). From germline, CDR1 is SGHTA and CDR2 FQGNSA. Trimming shortened V by 5 bases and J by 5 bases, and 18 bases separated the two germline ends. The CDR3 runs to 15 residues. The CDR3 here is CASSRGQGGMETQYF. The CDR3 DNA is TGTGCCAGCAGCCGCGGACAGGGAGGGATGGAGACCCAGTACTTC.

The chain carries TRBV10-3 and TRBJ2-5; 13 bases match TRBD2. CDR1 and CDR2 from the germline V gene are ENHRY and SYGVKD. V shed 10 bases, J shed 9 bases, and the junction held 11 bases outside the gene matches. CDR3 size: 14 residues. The CDR3 loop is CATGTSGAESAQYF. DNA of the CDR3: TGTGCCACGGGGACTAGCGGGGCGGAGTCGGCCCAGTACTTC.

This clone was counted a single time. The chain carries TRBV6-2 or TRBV6-3 and TRBJ1-5; tentative D call: TRBD1 (5 bases). The CDR3 covers 15 residues. Trimming took 4 bases from V and 5 from J, leaving 15 bases between them. CDR1 is MNHEY and CDR2 is SVGEGT in the germline V gene. The CDR3 region is CASSWGRDLYQPQHF. Written as DNA, the CDR3 is TGTGCCAGCAGTTGGGGCAGGGATCTTTATCAGCCCCAGCATTTT.

The chain links TRBV18 to TRBJ2-1; TRBD1 aligns across 8 bases. J lost 7 bases, V lost 5 bases, and 7 bases had no gene match. CDR1 and CDR2 (germline): KGHSH, LQKENI. The CDR3 covers 14 residues. The CDR3 DNA reads TGTGCCAGCTCAACGGACAGGGCAGGGAATGAGCAGTTCTTC. This gives the protein CASSTDRAGNEQFF. The full variable domain, its missing parts supplied by reference TRBV18 and TRBJ2-1, is NAGVMQNPRHLVRRRGQEARLRCSPMKGHSHVYWYRQLPEEGLKFMVYLQKENIIDESGMPKERFSAEFPKEGPSILRIQQVVRGDSAAYFCASSTDRAGNEQFFGPGTRLTVL.

This chain links TRBV11-2 with TRBJ2-2, with D unresolved. CDR1 is SGHAT and CDR2 is FQNNGV in the germline V gene. V gave up 4 bases and J gave up 7 bases, with 10 bases separating them. The CDR3 has 13 residues. The CDR3 loop is CASSSDSGGELFF. For the CDR3, the DNA is TGTGCCAGCAGCTCCGACTCCGGCGGGGAGCTGTTTTTT.

This clone has a handful of counts. The chain uses TRBV28 and TRBJ1-5; a weak D match, TRBD1 (6 bases). Germline V gene lookup returns CDR1 MDHEN and CDR2 SYDVKM. Trimming pared 6 bases from V and 5 bases from J, leaving 14 bases between. The CDR3 runs 14 residues. The CDR3 DNA reads as TGTGCCAGCAGAGACAGGCTCGGCGATCAGCCCCAGCATTTT. Its translation is CASRDRLGDQPQHF.

The V and J genes are TRBV12-3 or TRBV12-4 and TRBJ1-2, with D hard to call. Trimming removed 2 bases at V and 6 bases at J, with 4 bases between. CDR3 length equals 11 residues. CDR3 in amino acids: CASSLRDGYTF. The CDR3 bases are TGTGCCAGCAGTTTACGGGATGGCTACACCTTC.